The clone carrying this T cell receptor beta chain was counted a few times. What it binds is unknown. This record comes from a study of blood T cells in healthy people across ages. Study-wide points: Age advanced and TCR beta diversity per million T cells fell, roughly linearly.

CDR1 SQVTM and CDR2 ANQGSEA come from the germline V gene. V lost 4 bases to trimming and J lost 2 bases, with 14 bases between them. The CDR3 consists of 14 residues. There were healthy Caucasian individuals from Russia, aged about 6 to 90, serving as donors. With a J-beta primer mix and a sample-barcoded 5' primer, a second PCR ran about 7 to 11 cycles. Via MiXCR, TCRdb re-called the 5' RACE reads, giving one row per CDR3 protein. The table has 1.8 million or so distinct CDR3 sequences, roughly two fifths seen once. Material for sequencing was blood. This sequence joins TRBV29-1 and TRBJ1-2; D is possibly TRBD1 (5 bases). The receptor was derived from a human donor in good health. CDR3 loop: CSVVVPEGNYGYTF. The CDR3 DNA sequence: TGCAGCGTTGTTGTTCCGGAGGGGAACTATGGCTACACCTTC. Based on the CDR3 plus reference TRBV29-1 and TRBJ1-2, the full variable domain is SAVISQKPSRDICQRGTSLTIQCQVDSQVTMMFWYRQQPGQSLTLIATANQGSEATYESGFVIDKFPISRPNLTFSTLTVSNMSPEDSSIYLCSVVVPEGNYGYTFGSGTRLTVV.